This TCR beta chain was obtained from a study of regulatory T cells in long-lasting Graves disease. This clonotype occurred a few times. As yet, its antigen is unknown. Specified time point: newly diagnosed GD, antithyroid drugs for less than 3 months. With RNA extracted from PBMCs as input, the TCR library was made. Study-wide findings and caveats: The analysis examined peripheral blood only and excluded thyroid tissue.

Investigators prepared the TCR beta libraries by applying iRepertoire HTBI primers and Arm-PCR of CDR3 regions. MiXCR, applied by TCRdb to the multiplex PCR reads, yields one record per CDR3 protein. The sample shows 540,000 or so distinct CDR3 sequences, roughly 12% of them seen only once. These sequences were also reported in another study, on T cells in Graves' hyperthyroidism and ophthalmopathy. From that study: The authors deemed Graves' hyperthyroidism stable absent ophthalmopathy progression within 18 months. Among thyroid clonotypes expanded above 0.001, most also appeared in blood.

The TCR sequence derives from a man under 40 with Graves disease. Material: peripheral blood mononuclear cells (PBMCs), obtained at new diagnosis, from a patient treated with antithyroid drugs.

CDR3 in amino acids: CASSPGTVLYEKLFF. The CDR3 DNA reads TGCGCCAGCAGCCCGGGGACGGTCCTTTATGAAAAACTGTTTTTT. V and J are TRBV5-1 and TRBJ1-4; weak D call: TRBD1 (5 bases). V lost 4 bases, J lost 6 bases, and 16 bases lay in between. CDR1 and CDR2 from the germline V gene are SGHRS and YFSETQ. The CDR3 spans 15 residues.